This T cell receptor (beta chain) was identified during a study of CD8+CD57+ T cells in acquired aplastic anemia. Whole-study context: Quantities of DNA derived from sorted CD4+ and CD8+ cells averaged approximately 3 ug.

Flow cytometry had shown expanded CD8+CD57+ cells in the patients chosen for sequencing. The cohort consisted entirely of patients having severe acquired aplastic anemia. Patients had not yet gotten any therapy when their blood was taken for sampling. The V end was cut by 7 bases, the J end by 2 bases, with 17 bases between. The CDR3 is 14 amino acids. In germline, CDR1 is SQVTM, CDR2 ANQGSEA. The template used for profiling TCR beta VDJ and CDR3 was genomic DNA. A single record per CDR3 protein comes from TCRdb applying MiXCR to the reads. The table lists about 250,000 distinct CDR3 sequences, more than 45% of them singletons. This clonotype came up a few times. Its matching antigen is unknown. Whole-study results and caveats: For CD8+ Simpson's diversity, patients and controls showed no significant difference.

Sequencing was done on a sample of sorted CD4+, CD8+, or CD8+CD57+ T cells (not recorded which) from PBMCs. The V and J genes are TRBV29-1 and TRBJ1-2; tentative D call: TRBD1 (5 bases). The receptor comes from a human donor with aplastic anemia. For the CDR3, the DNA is TGCAGCGCGCACAGTTTCGGGGGAAACTATGGCTACACCTTC. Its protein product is CSAHSFGGNYGYTF.